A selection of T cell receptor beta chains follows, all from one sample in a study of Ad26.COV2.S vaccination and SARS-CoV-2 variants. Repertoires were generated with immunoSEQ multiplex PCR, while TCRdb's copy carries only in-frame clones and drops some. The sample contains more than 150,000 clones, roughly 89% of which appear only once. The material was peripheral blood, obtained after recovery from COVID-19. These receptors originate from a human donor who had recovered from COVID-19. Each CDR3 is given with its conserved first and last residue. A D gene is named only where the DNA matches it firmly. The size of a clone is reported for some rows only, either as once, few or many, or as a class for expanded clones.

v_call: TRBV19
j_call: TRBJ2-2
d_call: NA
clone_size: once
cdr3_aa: CATRGANTGELFF
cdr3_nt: TGTGCCACTCGGGGGGCAAACACCGGGGAGCTGTTTTTT

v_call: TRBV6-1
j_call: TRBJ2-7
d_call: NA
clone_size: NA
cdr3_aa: CASSESPGAAYEQYF
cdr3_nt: TGTGCCAGCAGTGAATCCCCGGGGGCCGCCTACGAGCAGTACTTC

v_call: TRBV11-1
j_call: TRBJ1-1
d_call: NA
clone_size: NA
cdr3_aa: CASRRGGNTEAFF
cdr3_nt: TGTGCCAGCCGCCGCGGGGGGAACACTGAAGCTTTCTTT

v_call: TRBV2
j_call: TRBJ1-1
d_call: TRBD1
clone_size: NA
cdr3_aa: CASSDKRTGGGAFF
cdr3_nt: TGTGCCAGCAGTGATAAACGGACAGGGGGAGGAGCTTTCTTT

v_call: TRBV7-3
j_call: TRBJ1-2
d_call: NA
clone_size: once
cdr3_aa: CASSLTAGVQGYTF
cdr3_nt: TGTGCCAGCAGCTTAACTGCGGGGGTTCAGGGCTACACCTTC

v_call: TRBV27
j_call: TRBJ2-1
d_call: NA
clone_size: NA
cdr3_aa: CASSSYIGQGTRNEQFF
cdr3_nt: TGTGCCAGCAGTTCTTATATCGGACAGGGGACTAGGAATGAGCAGTTCTTC

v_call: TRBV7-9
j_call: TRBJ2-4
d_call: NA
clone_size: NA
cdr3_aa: CASSSLAKNIQYF
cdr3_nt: TGTGCCAGCAGCTCTCTAGCCAAAAACATTCAGTACTTC

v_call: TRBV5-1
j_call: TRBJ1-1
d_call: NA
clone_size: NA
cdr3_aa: CASTGRVGTEAFF
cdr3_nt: TGCGCCAGCACGGGCAGGGTGGGCACTGAAGCTTTCTTT

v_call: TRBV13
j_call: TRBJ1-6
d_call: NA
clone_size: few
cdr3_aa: CASSSVGSSYNSPLHF
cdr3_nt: TGTGCCAGCAGCTCCGTGGGGAGCTCCTATAATTCACCCCTCCACTTT

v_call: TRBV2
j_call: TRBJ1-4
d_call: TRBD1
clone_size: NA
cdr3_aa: CASDETGFGEKLFF
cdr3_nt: TGTGCCAGCGACGAGACAGGGTTCGGAGAAAAACTGTTTTTT

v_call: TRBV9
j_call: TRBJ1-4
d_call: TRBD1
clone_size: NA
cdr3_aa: CASSVDRGNEKLFF
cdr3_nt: TGTGCCAGCAGCGTAGACAGGGGGAATGAAAAACTGTTTTTT

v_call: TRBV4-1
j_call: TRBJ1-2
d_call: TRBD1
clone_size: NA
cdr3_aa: CASSPGTGGYGYTF
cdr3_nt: TGCGCCAGCAGCCCTGGGACAGGGGGCTATGGCTACACCTTC

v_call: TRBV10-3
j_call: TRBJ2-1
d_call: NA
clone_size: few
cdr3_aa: CAISESSLYPYNEQFF
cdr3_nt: TGTGCCATCAGTGAAAGTAGCCTTTATCCCTACAATGAGCAGTTCTTC

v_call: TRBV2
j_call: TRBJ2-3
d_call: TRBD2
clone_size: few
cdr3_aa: CASSVGGDLPPYF
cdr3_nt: TGTGCCAGCAGTGTGGGGGGGGACCTTCCTCCGTATTTT

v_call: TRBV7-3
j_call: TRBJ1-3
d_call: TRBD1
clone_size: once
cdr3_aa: CASSSGGQGTRNTIYF
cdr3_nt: TGTGCCAGCAGCTCCGGAGGACAGGGGACGAGAAACACCATATATTTT

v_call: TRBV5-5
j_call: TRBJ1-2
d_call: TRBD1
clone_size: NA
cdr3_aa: CASSLALTGGYGYTF
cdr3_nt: TGTGCCAGCAGCTTGGCCTTGACAGGGGGGTATGGCTACACCTTC

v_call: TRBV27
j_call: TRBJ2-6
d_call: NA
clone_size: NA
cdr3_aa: CASSGSGANVLTF
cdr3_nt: TGTGCCAGCTCGGGGTCTGGGGCCAACGTCCTGACTTTC

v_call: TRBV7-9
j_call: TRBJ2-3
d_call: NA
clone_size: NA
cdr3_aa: CASSRGLPMDRDTQYF
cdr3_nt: TGTGCCAGCAGCCGGGGACTTCCGATGGACAGAGATACGCAGTATTTT

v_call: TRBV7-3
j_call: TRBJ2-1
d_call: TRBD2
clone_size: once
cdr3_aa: CASSPPAGREQFF
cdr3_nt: TGTGCCAGCAGCCCCCCAGCGGGGCGTGAGCAGTTCTTC

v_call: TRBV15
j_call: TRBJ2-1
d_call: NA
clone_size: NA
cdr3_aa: CATSPQEGQRANEQFF
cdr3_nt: TGTGCCACCAGCCCGCAGGAGGGTCAGCGAGCCAATGAGCAGTTCTTC

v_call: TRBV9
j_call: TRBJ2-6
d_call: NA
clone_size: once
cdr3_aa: CASSVGRSGANVLTF
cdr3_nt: TGTGCCAGCAGCGTAGGTCGCTCTGGGGCCAACGTCCTGACTTTC

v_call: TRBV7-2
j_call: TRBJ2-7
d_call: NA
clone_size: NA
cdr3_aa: CASSFSGTYEQYF
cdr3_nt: TGTGCCAGCAGCTTTTCAGGAACCTACGAGCAGTACTTC

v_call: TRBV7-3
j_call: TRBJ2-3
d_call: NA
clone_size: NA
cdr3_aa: CASSSRGRAIDTQYF
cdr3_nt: TGTGCCAGCAGCTCACGGGGACGGGCAATTGATACGCAGTATTTT

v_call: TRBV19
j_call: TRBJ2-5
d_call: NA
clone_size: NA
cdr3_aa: CASSDLARGPGRTQYF
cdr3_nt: TGTGCCAGTAGTGACCTAGCGCGGGGTCCGGGGAGGACCCAGTACTTC

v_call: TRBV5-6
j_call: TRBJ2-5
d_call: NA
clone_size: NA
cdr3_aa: CASSLFGNLQETQYF
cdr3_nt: TGTGCCAGCAGCTTGTTTGGGAACCTCCAAGAGACCCAGTACTTC

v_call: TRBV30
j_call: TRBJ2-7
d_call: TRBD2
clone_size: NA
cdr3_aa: CAWSFTGLADYEQYF
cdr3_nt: TGTGCCTGGAGTTTTACCGGACTAGCGGACTACGAGCAGTACTTC

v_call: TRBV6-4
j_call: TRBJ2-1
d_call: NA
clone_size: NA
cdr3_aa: CASSDGPSSYNEQFF
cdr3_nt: TGTGCCAGCAGTGACGGCCCGAGCTCCTACAATGAGCAGTTCTTC

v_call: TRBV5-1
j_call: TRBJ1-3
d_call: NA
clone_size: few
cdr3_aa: CASSAGPGGNTIYF
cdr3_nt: TGCGCCAGCAGCGCAGGCCCGGGGGGAAACACCATATATTTT

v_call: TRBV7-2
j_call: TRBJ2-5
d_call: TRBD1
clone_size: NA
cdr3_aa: CASSLGRGRTETQYF
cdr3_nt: TGTGCCAGCAGCTTAGGCAGGGGGCGGACAGAGACCCAGTACTTC

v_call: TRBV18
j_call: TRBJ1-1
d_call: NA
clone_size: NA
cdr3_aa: CASSRGRGMNTEAFF
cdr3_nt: TGTGCCAGCTCCCGGGGACGGGGGATGAACACTGAAGCTTTCTTT

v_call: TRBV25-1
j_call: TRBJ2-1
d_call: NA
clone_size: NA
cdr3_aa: CASSVQRAAYNEQFF
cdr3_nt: TGTGCCAGCAGTGTTCAGCGAGCGGCCTACAATGAGCAGTTCTTC

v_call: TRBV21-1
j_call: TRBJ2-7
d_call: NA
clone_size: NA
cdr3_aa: CASMPEQYF
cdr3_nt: TGTGCCAGCATGCCGGAGCAGTACTTC

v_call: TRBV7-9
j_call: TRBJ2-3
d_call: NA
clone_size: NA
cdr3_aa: CASSLLGARTDTQYF
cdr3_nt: TGTGCCAGCAGCTTATTAGGGGCGCGGACAGATACGCAGTATTTT

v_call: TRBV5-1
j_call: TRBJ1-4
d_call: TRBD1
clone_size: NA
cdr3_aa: CASSFNSPGQVNEKLFF
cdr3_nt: TGCGCCAGCAGCTTTAACTCTCCGGGACAGGTTAATGAAAAACTGTTTTTT

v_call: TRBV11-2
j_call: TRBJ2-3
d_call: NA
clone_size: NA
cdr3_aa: CASSLSDHTDTQYF
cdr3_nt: TGTGCCAGCAGCTTATCGGACCACACAGATACGCAGTATTTT

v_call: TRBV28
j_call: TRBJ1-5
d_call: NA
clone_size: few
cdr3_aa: CASSLPWGGSNQPQHF
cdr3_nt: TGTGCCAGCAGCCTCCCCTGGGGGGGGAGCAATCAGCCCCAGCATTTT

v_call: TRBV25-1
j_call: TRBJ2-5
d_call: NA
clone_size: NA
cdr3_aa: CASSEWEGETQYF
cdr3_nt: TGTGCCAGCAGTGAATGGGAAGGGGAGACCCAGTACTTC

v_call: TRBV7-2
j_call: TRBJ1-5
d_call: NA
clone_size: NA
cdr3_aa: CASSFRDNNQPQHF
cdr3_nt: TGTGCCAGCAGCTTCCGGGACAACAATCAGCCCCAGCATTTT

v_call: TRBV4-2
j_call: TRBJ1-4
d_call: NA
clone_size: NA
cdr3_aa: CASSQDTAGTEKLFF
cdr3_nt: TGTGCCAGCAGCCAAGATACGGCAGGGACTGAAAAACTGTTTTTT

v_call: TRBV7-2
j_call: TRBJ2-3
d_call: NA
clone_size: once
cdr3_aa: CASSPSLWDTQYF
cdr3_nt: TGTGCCAGCAGCCCCTCCCTTTGGGATACGCAGTATTTT

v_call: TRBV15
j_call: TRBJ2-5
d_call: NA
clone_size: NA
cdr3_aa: CATSRQLAGAAQYF
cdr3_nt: TGTGCCACCAGCAGACAACTAGCAGGGGCGGCCCAGTACTTC

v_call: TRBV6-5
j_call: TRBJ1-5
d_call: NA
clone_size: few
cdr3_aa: CASRPGGNQPQHF
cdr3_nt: TGTGCCAGCAGGCCGGGGGGCAATCAGCCCCAGCATTTT

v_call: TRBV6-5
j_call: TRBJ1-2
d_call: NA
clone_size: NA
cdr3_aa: CASRASAFGGYTF
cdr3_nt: TGTGCCAGCAGAGCGAGCGCCTTCGGTGGCTACACCTTC

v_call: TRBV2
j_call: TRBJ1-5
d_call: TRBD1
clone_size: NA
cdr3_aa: CASKAGGAWQPQHF
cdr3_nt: TGTGCCAGCAAGGCAGGGGGCGCCTGGCAGCCCCAGCATTTT

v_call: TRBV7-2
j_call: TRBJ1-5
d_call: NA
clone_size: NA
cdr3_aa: CASSSQENQPQHF
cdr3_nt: TGTGCCAGCAGCTCTCAGGAAAATCAGCCCCAGCATTTT

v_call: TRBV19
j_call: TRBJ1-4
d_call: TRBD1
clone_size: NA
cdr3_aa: CASTPQGLGEKLFF
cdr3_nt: TGTGCCAGTACCCCACAGGGGTTGGGCGAAAAACTGTTTTTT

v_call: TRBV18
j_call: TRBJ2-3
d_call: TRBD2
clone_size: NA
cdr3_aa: CASSPMTSGGTDTQYF
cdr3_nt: TGTGCCAGCTCACCGATGACTAGCGGGGGCACAGATACGCAGTATTTT

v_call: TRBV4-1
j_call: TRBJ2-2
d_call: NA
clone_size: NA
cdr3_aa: CASSPSGVSTGELFF
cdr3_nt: TGCGCCAGCAGCCCCTCGGGGGTGAGCACCGGGGAGCTGTTTTTT

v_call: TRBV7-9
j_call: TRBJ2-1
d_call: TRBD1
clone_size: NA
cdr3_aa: CASSLGDRGLDEQFF
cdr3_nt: TGTGCCAGCAGCTTAGGGGACAGGGGGCTGGATGAGCAGTTCTTC

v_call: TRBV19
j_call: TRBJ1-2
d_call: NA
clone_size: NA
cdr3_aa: CASLDRTAFNYGYTF
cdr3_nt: TGTGCCAGTCTCGATAGGACCGCATTTAACTATGGCTACACCTTC

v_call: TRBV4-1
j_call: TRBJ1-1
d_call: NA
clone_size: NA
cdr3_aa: CASSPTGSGNTEAFF
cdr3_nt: TGCGCCAGCAGCCCTACAGGGAGTGGGAACACTGAAGCTTTCTTT

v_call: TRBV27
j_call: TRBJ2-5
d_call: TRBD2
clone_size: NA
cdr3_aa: CASSLFDGGNQETQYF
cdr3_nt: TGTGCCAGCAGTTTATTTGACGGGGGGAACCAAGAGACCCAGTACTTC

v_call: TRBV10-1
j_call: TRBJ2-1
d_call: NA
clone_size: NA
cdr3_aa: CASGSGGSNEQFF
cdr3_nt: TGCGCCAGCGGATCCGGGGGTTCCAATGAGCAGTTCTTC

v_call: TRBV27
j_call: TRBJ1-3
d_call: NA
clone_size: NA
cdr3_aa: CASSLRGSGNTIYF
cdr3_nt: TGTGCCAGCAGTTTACGAGGGTCTGGAAACACCATATATTTT

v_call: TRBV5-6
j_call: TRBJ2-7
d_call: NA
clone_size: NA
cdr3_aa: CASSLANSYEQYF
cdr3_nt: TGTGCCAGCAGCTTGGCCAACTCCTACGAGCAGTACTTC

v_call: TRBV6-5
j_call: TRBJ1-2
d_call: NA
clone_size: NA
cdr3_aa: CASGRNGGYTF
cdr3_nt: TGTGCCAGCGGGAGGAACGGGGGCTACACCTTC

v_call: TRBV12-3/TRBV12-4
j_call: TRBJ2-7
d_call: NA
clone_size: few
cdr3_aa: CASSFYRTYEQYF
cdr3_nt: TGTGCCAGCAGTTTTTATAGAACCTACGAGCAGTACTTC